This TCR beta chain was documented in a study of long-term antiretroviral therapy in people with HIV. Study-wide results and caveats: Post-treatment diversity went higher with ART but stayed below transplant donor controls.

This CDR3 region has 13 residues. V lost 2 bases to trimming and J lost 5 bases, with 10 bases between them. Germline V lookup: CDR1 SGHRS, CDR2 YFSETQ. This was the immunoSEQ v3.0 assay at survey level. The repertoire was sequenced with immunoSEQ multiplex PCR; TCRdb's copy has only in-frame clones and lacks some. The table records 20,000 or so clones, over 65% of them present only once. This clone has a handful of counts. Its antigen remains unknown. Specimen: unsorted PBMCs, collected 0.5 years before starting antiretroviral therapy. The clonotype was recovered from a woman aged 50 to 60 with HIV. This chain connects TRBV5-1 to TRBJ1-1, with D unresolved. CDR3 sequence (DNA): TGCGCCAGCAGCTTCCGCCCTGTGACTGAAGCTTTCTTT. Translating it yields CASSFRPVTEAFF.